This T cell receptor (beta chain) was documented in a study of PD-L1 blockade in urothelial cancer. Whole-study context: Between 0 and 3 prior chemotherapy regimens had been given to patients.

Turning to this clone: Its cognate antigen is unknown.

Samples spanned pretreatment and treatment, with 1 to 8 time points per patient. Sequencing used immunoSEQ multiplex PCR; TCRdb keeps in-frame clones, though not all of them. The sample lists 85,000 to 100,000 clones, more than 90% seen once, with over 8.5% in the top ten. The length of the CDR3 is 15 residues. The germline V gene has CDR1 SNHLY and CDR2 FYNNEI. With 4 bases clipped from V and 4 bases from J, the junction kept 5 bases outside the gene matches. General study points: Patients with durable benefit had greater blood expansion of tumor-associated TCR clones 3 weeks into treatment.

The receptor was derived from a man aged 60 to 69 with urothelial cancer. This chain uses TRBV2 with TRBJ2-1; 9 bases align to TRBD1. This material consisted of PBMCs, taken around atezolizumab (anti-PD-L1) treatment. CDR3 in DNA: TGTGCCAGCAGTGGGGTGGGACAGGGTTACAATGAGCAGTTCTTC. This codes for CASSGVGQGYNEQFF.